One and the same sample provided the 25 T cell receptor beta chains below, sequenced in a study of blood T cells in healthy people across ages. A second PCR of about 7 to 12 cycles used a sample-barcoded 5' primer and a J-beta primer mix. One entry per CDR3 protein results from TCRdb running MiXCR on the 5' RACE reads. The sample yields about 720,000 distinct CDR3 sequences, 25% seen once. The sample was also linked to a second study, of T cells of mothers and their children.

Input material: blood. All receptors derive from a boy between 5 and 17 years old in good health.

The chain has TRBV20-1 and TRBJ2-5, with 7 bases identical to TRBD1. The V gene end was trimmed by 8 bases and the J gene end by 1 base; junction bases not matched to a gene: 7. CDR1 is DFQATT and CDR2 is SNEGSKA in the germline V gene (reference sequence). The CDR3 has 13 amino acids. CDR3 nucleotide sequence: TGCAGTAACAGGGGCCAATTCCAAGAGACCCAGTACTTC. Translated, it gives CSNRGQFQETQYF.

This chain connects TRBV7-2 to TRBJ2-1; 9 bases align to TRBD2. Germline-derived CDR1 and CDR2 are SGHTA and FQGNSA. The CDR3 sequence is 14 residues long. V gave up 3 bases and J gave up 9 bases; unmatched junction bases: 6. CDR3 DNA sequence: TGTGCCAGCAGCTTGGGACTAGCAGGAACTGAGCAGTTCTTC. Protein product: CASSLGLAGTEQFF.

V and J are TRBV24-1 and TRBJ1-2; D not resolved. The V end lost 10 bases, the J end lost 4 bases, and 12 bases lay between the germline ends. Germline V CDR1 and CDR2: KGHDR, SFDVKD. This CDR3 region has 12 residues. In DNA form, the CDR3 reads TGTGCCACTTCGGGAGGAAGCTATGGCTACACCTTC. Translated: CATSGGSYGYTF.

The chain has TRBV6-1 and TRBJ1-1; D not certain. CDR1 is MNHNS, CDR2 SASEGT, per germline. The V gene lost 8 bases and the J gene lost 4 bases, with 11 bases spanning the gap. This CDR3 region has 12 residues. The DNA of the CDR3 is TGTGCCAGCCAACGGACTACCACTGAAGCTTTCTTT. Amino acid sequence: CASQRTTTEAFF.

The genes are TRBV20-1 and TRBJ2-1, with no clear D. The CDR3 runs 11 residues. The ends were cut back, 5 bases at V and 8 bases at J, with 10 bases in the middle. The V gene's germline CDR1 is DFQATT and CDR2 SNEGSKA (reference sequence). CDR3 residues: CSARHLDEQFF. The CDR3 DNA reads TGCAGTGCTCGCCATCTAGATGAGCAGTTCTTC.

V and J are TRBV5-6 and TRBJ2-5, with 10 bases aligning to TRBD1. Per germline, CDR1 SGHDT and CDR2 YYEEEE. Losses at the gene ends were 4 bases for V and 5 bases for J; bases not matched to a gene: 8. The CDR3 is made up of 15 amino acids. The CDR3 protein is CASSQDRGPGETQYF. The CDR3 nucleotides are TGTGCCAGCAGCCAAGACAGGGGGCCAGGGGAGACCCAGTACTTC.

This clonotype has more than one count but fewer than ten. The V call is TRBV7-3, the J call TRBJ2-2, with 9 bases matching TRBD2. CDR3 length: 16 residues. With V trimmed by 2 bases and J by 7 bases, 8 bases remained unmatched. CDR1 SGHTA and CDR2 FQGTGA come from the germline V gene. The CDR3: CASSLGSGRADGELFF. CDR3 DNA: TGTGCCAGCAGCTTAGGTAGCGGGAGAGCCGACGGGGAGCTGTTTTTT. The full variable domain, in which reference TRBV7-3 and TRBJ2-2 provide the parts outside the CDR3, is GAGVSQTPSNKVTEKGKYVELRCDPISGHTALYWYRQSLGQGPEFLIYFQGTGAADDSGLPNDRFFAVRPEGSVSTLKIQRTERGDSAVYLCASSLGSGRADGELFFGEGSRLTVL.

The chain employs TRBV7-3 and TRBJ2-5, with 10 bases identical to TRBD2. V gave up 5 bases and J gave up 5 bases; unmatched junction bases: 11. The V gene's germline CDR1 is SGHTA and CDR2 FQGTGA. The CDR3 runs 16 residues. In DNA, the CDR3 is TGTGCCAGCAGCCCTCAACCTCTAGCGGGAGTGGAGACCCAGTACTTC. This sequence encodes CASSPQPLAGVETQYF.

This clonotype has only one observation. The rearrangement links TRBV6-4 to TRBJ1-6; no definite D call. Germline lookup yields CDR1 MRHNA and CDR2 SNTAGT. The CDR3 runs to 15 residues. Trimming pared 3 bases from V and 5 bases from J, leaving 11 bases between. The DNA for the CDR3 is TGTGCCAGCAGTGAAGGCTTTCAGGATAATTCACCCCTCCACTTT. It encodes CASSEGFQDNSPLHF.

This CDR3 reads CASSLIQTGGYEQYF. The CDR3, as DNA: TGTGCCAGCAGCTTAATACAGACAGGGGGCTACGAGCAGTACTTC. The chain is built from TRBV7-2 and TRBJ2-5; TRBD1 matches at 9 bases. Near its end, the DNA agrees better with TRBJ2-7, so the J call may be wrong. Germline V gene data show CDR1 as SGHTA and CDR2 as FQGNSA. This CDR3 has 15 amino acids.

The genes are TRBV20-1 and TRBJ1-6; 7 positions agree with TRBD1. The CDR3 sequence is 13 residues long. V trimming: 7 bases; J trimming: 6 bases; junction bases outside the gene matches: 6. Looked up from germline, CDR1 is DFQATT and CDR2 is SNEGSKA (reference sequence). The CDR3 here is CSGRRDSNSPLHF. The CDR3 DNA reads as TGCAGTGGAAGAAGGGACAGTAATTCACCCCTCCACTTT.

Of note for this clonotype: A junction boundary mismatches the germline segment, possibly from a read error. The chain couples TRBV7-6 to TRBJ2-7, with 7 bases lining up with TRBD1. The germline V gene encodes CDR1 SGHVS and CDR2 FNYEAQ. This CDR3 contains 14 residues. The CDR3 DNA reads TGTGCCAGCAGCTTAGGTCCAGGGGGTCTCGCGGTGGACTTC. Its translation: CASSLGPGGLAVDF.

V gene TRBV21-1 combines with J gene TRBJ2-7; no check of the table's D call, TRBD1, against the DNA was made. TRBV21-1 is a listed pseudogene. CDR3 length: 15 residues. The CDR3 DNA follows: TGTGCCGGCAGCGACCCACGGGGCAGGGGTCTCGAGCAGTACTTC. This encodes CAGSDPRGRGLEQYF.

V is TRBV29-1 and J is TRBJ1-3, with D perhaps TRBD1 (5 bases). V gave up 7 bases and J gave up 3 bases, with 16 bases separating them. Germline V CDR1 and CDR2: SQVTM, ANQGSEA. CDR3 length: 14 residues. The CDR3, as DNA: TGCAGCGCCGGCCCGGACATTTATGGAAACACCATATATTTT. Translated, it gives CSAGPDIYGNTIYF.

This clonotype was seen at least ten times. The V call is TRBV5-6, the J call TRBJ2-5; 9 nucleotides align to TRBD2. The CDR3 runs to 15 residues. The germline V gene has CDR1 SGHDT and CDR2 YYEEEE. After removal of 0 bases from V and 5 bases from J, the junction contained 5 bases not matched to a gene. CDR3 DNA sequence: TGTGCCAGCAGCTTGGTCCTAGCGGGGATCGAGACCCAGTACTTC. It yields the protein CASSLVLAGIETQYF.

This clonotype was recorded at least ten times. The J gene is TRBJ2-7, the V gene TRBV27; 8 positions agree with TRBD2. Per the germline V gene, CDR1 is MNHEY and CDR2 is SMNVEV (reference sequence). The CDR3 spans 14 residues. Trimming removed 3 bases from V and 2 bases from J; junction bases left unmatched: 3. CDR3 protein: CASSFLAGTYEQYF. DNA for the CDR3: TGTGCCAGCAGTTTCCTAGCGGGTACCTACGAGCAGTACTTC.

This chain joins TRBV28 and TRBJ2-2; TRBD2 agrees at 9 bases. The length of the CDR3 is 17 residues. CDR1 and CDR2 from the germline V gene are MDHEN and SYDVKM. The V segment lost 3 bases and the J segment 2 bases; nucleotides outside the gene matches: 7. As DNA, the CDR3 is TGTGCCAGCAGTTTGGTTTGGCTAGCGGGAAACACCGGGGAGCTGTTTTTT. Translating gives CASSLVWLAGNTGELFF.

A remark on this clonotype: Compared with germline, one end of the junction differs, possibly owing to a read error. The chain employs TRBV10-3 and TRBJ2-1; no clear D gene. The CDR3 is 13 residues long. Germline loops: CDR1 ENHRY, CDR2 SYGVKD. The CDR3 loop reads CPISERGYNEQFF. Here the CDR3 DNA reads TGTCCCATCAGTGAGCGTGGCTACAATGAGCAGTTCTTC.

This clonotype was counted a few times. The V call is TRBV7-2, the J call TRBJ2-1; TRBD2 matches 16 bases. The CDR3 sequence is 17 residues long. CDR1 SGHTA and CDR2 FQGNSA come from the germline V gene. The V segment lost 5 bases and the J segment 8 bases; nucleotides outside the gene matches: 9. The CDR3 spells CASSPPGLAGGPYEQFF. The CDR3 region has the DNA TGTGCCAGCAGCCCGCCGGGACTAGCGGGAGGGCCCTATGAGCAGTTCTTC.

The rearrangement links TRBV6-2 or TRBV6-3 to TRBJ2-7; 8 bases line up with TRBD2. V shed 6 bases and J 3 bases; nucleotides not matched to a gene: 10. CDR1 and CDR2 (germline): MNHEY, SVGEGT. The CDR3 extends over 15 amino acids. CDR3 sequence (DNA): TGTGCCAGCAGCTCCGGGGTAGCGGGACGCTACGAGCAGTACTTC. As protein: CASSSGVAGRYEQYF.

In this sample, this clonotype turned up a few times. In DNA, the CDR3 is TGTGCCAGCAGCCAAGAAATGGGGGTCAATCAGCCCCAGCATTTT. As protein: CASSQEMGVNQPQHF. This sequence joins TRBV4-2 and TRBJ1-5; maybe TRBD1 (5 bases). Per the germline V gene, CDR1 is LGHNA and CDR2 is YNFKEQ. This CDR3 spans 15 amino acids. V dropped 0 bases and J dropped 3 bases, with 9 bases sitting between them.

The chain employs TRBV7-8 and TRBJ2-1; D not certain. The germline V gene has CDR1 SGHVS and CDR2 FQNEAQ. The CDR3 has 16 amino acids. Trimming took 2 bases from V and 4 from J, leaving 15 bases between them. The CDR3 nucleotides read TGTGCCAGCAGCTTAAGGCTCAACCCTCTTTACAATGAGCAGTTCTTC. This encodes CASSLRLNPLYNEQFF.

The genes are TRBV25-1 and TRBJ2-3, with D possibly TRBD2 on 6 matching bases. V was shortened by 2 bases and J by 3 bases, with 9 bases between the two germline ends. Germline V gives CDR1 MGHDK, CDR2 SYGVNS. The CDR3 consists of 14 residues. CDR3 DNA sequence: TGTGCCAGCAGTGAAGGCCGGGGGACAGATACGCAGTATTTT. It is translated as CASSEGRGTDTQYF.

The chain couples TRBV28 to TRBJ1-1; no definite D call. The CDR3 is 13 residues long. Trimming cost V 6 bases and J 1 base, with 9 bases left between them. CDR1 is MDHEN and CDR2 is SYDVKM in the germline V gene. The DNA for the CDR3 is TGTGCCAGCAGACAACACCAGAACACTGAAGCTTTCTTT. The encoded protein is CASRQHQNTEAFF.

Ten or more counts support this clonotype. V and J are TRBV29-1 and TRBJ1-2; D not resolved. CDR1 is SQVTM, CDR2 ANQGSEA, per germline. This CDR3 comprises 12 residues. V lost 7 bases and J lost 3, with 12 bases in between. CDR3 protein: CSASSGDYGYTF. In nucleotides, the CDR3 is TGCAGCGCCAGCTCAGGCGACTATGGCTACACCTTC.